These 30 T cell receptor beta chains share one sample of origin, sequenced in a study of control samples from healthy donors and cancer patients. The repertoire was sequenced with immunoSEQ multiplex PCR; TCRdb's copy has only in-frame clones and lacks some. In the table there are tens of thousands of clones, 89% of which are singletons. The specimen sequenced was PBMCs. The receptors were gathered from a man aged 35 to 55 with colorectal cancer.

The CDR3 loop reads CASSQETGGSNQPQHF. The CDR3 DNA is TGCGCCAGCAGCCAAGAAACAGGGGGGAGCAATCAGCCCCAGCATTTT. The chain has TRBV4-1 and TRBJ1-5; the match to TRBD1 covers 8 bases. From germline, CDR1 is MGHRA and CDR2 YSYEKL. The CDR3 is 16 amino acids. V dropped 0 bases and J dropped 1; count of bases not matched to a gene: 2.

The genes are TRBV10-3 and TRBJ1-1; 7 positions match TRBD1. CDR1 is ENHRY, CDR2 SYGVKD, per germline. The CDR3 spans 16 residues. The junction had 5 bases not matched to a gene; V was cut back by 0 bases and J by 1 base. This CDR3 reads CAISESDRSKNTEAFF. The CDR3 region has the DNA TGTGCCATCAGTGAGTCGGACAGGTCAAAGAACACTGAAGCTTTCTTT.

The J gene is TRBJ2-5, the V gene TRBV18; maybe TRBD1 (6 bases). Trimming shortened V by 6 bases and J by 5 bases, and 7 bases separated the two germline ends. The CDR3 sequence is 11 residues long. The V gene's germline CDR1 is KGHSH and CDR2 LQKENI. The DNA of the CDR3 is TGTGCCAGCTCGCAGGGGGAGACCCAGTACTTC. Translated, it gives CASSQGETQYF.

The chain couples TRBV28 to TRBJ2-7; 10 bases are shared with TRBD2. The V gene end was trimmed by 4 bases and the J gene end by 1 base; junction bases not matched to a gene: 13. The CDR3 covers 18 residues. CDR1 MDHEN and CDR2 SYDVKM come from the germline V gene. The CDR3 DNA sequence: TGTGCCAGCAGTTCCATTCCCTGGGAGCGGGAGGGTTCCTACGAGCAGTACTTC. Translating gives CASSSIPWEREGSYEQYF.

This rearrangement joins TRBV28 to TRBJ2-7; tentative D call: TRBD2 (5 bases). Germline CDR1 and CDR2: MDHEN and SYDVKM. The V and J ends lost 4 bases and 6 bases respectively, with 16 bases between them. The CDR3 sequence is 14 residues long. CDR3 amino acids: CASSSPPSGIEQYF. The CDR3 DNA reads as TGTGCCAGCAGTTCTCCACCGTCGGGGATCGAGCAGTACTTC.

This chain uses TRBV4-1 with TRBJ2-1; weak D call: TRBD2 (5 bases). The CDR3 sequence is 16 residues long. CDR1 and CDR2 from the germline V gene are MGHRA and YSYEKL. V was trimmed by 6 bases and J by 5 bases, leaving 20 bases between them. The CDR3 protein is CASRHSPSGKDNEQFF. CDR3 nucleotide sequence: TGCGCCAGCAGACACAGCCCCAGCGGAAAAGACAATGAGCAGTTCTTC.

The chain carries TRBV7-9 and TRBJ1-2; no reliable D call. This CDR3 contains 14 residues. CDR1 and CDR2 from the germline V gene are SEHNR and FQNEAQ (reference sequence). V lost 4 bases and J 1 base, leaving 10 bases between the germline ends. The CDR3, as DNA: TGTGCCAGCAGCTCCTCTTCGGTTAACTATGGCTACACCTTC. Amino acid sequence: CASSSSSVNYGYTF.

J is TRBJ1-1 and V is TRBV6-4; tentatively, D is TRBD1 (6 bases). V was trimmed by 6 bases and J by 5 bases, leaving 13 bases between them. The CDR3 has 13 amino acids. Germline loops: CDR1 MRHNA, CDR2 SNTAGT. The CDR3 here is CASRLEQGTEAFF. The CDR3 bases are TGTGCCAGCAGATTAGAGCAGGGGACTGAAGCTTTCTTT.

The rearrangement joins TRBV5-4 to TRBJ2-7; 7 nucleotides agree with TRBD1. J gave up 4 bases and V 0 bases, and 4 bases lay outside the gene matches. Germline V gives CDR1 SGHNT, CDR2 YYREEE (reference sequence). The CDR3 has 14 residues. Here the CDR3 DNA reads TGTGCCAGCAGCTTGGACAGGGGAAAATACGAGCAGTACTTC. Its translation is CASSLDRGKYEQYF.

The J gene is TRBJ2-1, the V gene TRBV7-9; D gene uncertain. The CDR3 spans 17 residues. CDR1 SEHNR and CDR2 FQNEAQ come from the germline V gene (reference sequence). V was pared by 5 bases and J by 0 bases, with 17 bases between. The CDR3 DNA reads TGTGCCAGCAGCCCCCCCCTCCGGAGCGACTCCTACAATGAGCAGTTCTTC. Its protein is CASSPPLRSDSYNEQFF. Full variable domain (outside the CDR3, taken from reference TRBV7-9 and TRBJ2-1): DTGVSQNPRHKITKRGQNVTFRCDPISEHNRLYWYRQTLGQGPEFLTYFQNEAQLEKSRLLSDRFSAERPKGSFSTLEIQRTEQGDSAMYLCASSPPLRSDSYNEQFFGPGTRLTVL.

The chain has TRBV27 and TRBJ2-1; 8 bases match TRBD2. The V segment lost 2 bases and the J segment 2 bases; nucleotides outside the gene matches: 5. The CDR3 length is 16 residues. Looked up from germline, CDR1 is MNHEY and CDR2 is SMNVEV (reference sequence). The CDR3 DNA reads as TGTGCCAGCAGTTTAGAATTGCGGGAGGCCTACAATGAGCAGTTCTTC. Its protein is CASSLELREAYNEQFF.

This sequence joins TRBV12-3 or TRBV12-4 and TRBJ1-2; TRBD1 matches 7 bases. Unmatched junction bases numbered 7, after V lost 7 bases and J lost 5 bases. The CDR3 has 13 amino acids. The CDR3 loop is CASNPGGSYGYTF. CDR3 nucleotide sequence: TGTGCCAGCAATCCAGGGGGATCTTATGGCTACACCTTC.

V and J are TRBV3-1 (or the pseudogene TRBV3-2) and TRBJ2-1; possible D gene TRBD2, 5 bases. This CDR3 has 12 amino acids. V lost 2 bases and J lost 8, with 7 bases in between. From germline, CDR1 is LGHDT and CDR2 YNNKEL (reference sequence). The DNA for the CDR3 is TGTGCCAGCAGCCAAAGAGGGTATGAGCAGTTCTTC. It translates to CASSQRGYEQFF.

V gene TRBV19 combines with J gene TRBJ1-1; D may be TRBD1 (6 bases). The CDR3 is 16 amino acids. Trimming took 2 bases from V and 0 from J, leaving 13 bases between them. Germline V CDR1 and CDR2: LNHDA, SQIVND (reference sequence). This chain's CDR3 is CASSIPTGRLNTEAFF. The DNA for the CDR3 is TGTGCCAGTAGTATACCCACAGGGAGACTGAACACTGAAGCTTTCTTT.

In its sample, this clone was seen once. This sequence joins TRBV11-2 and TRBJ2-7; no reliable D call. The ends were cut back, 0 bases at V and 3 bases at J, with 3 bases in the middle. CDR3 length equals 12 residues. Germline-derived CDR1 and CDR2 are SGHAT and FQNNGV. CDR3 amino acids: CASSLDYYEQYF. The CDR3 DNA reads as TGTGCCAGCAGCTTAGATTACTACGAGCAGTACTTC.

CDR3 sequence reads: CAWSVRELAAQETQYF. CDR3 in DNA: TGTGCCTGGAGTGTACGTGAACTAGCGGCGCAAGAGACCCAGTACTTC. The V and J genes are TRBV30 and TRBJ2-5; TRBD2 matches 8 bases. After removal of 0 bases from V and 2 bases from J, the junction contained 8 bases not matched to a gene. CDR1 GTSNPN and CDR2 SVGIG come from the germline V gene (reference sequence). There are 16 residues in the CDR3. The full variable domain, its missing parts supplied by reference TRBV30 and TRBJ2-5, is SQTIHQWPATLVQPVGSPLSLECTVEGTSNPNLYWYRQAAGRGLQLLFYSVGIGQISSEVPQNLSASRPQDRQFILSSKKLLLSDSGFYLCAWSVRELAAQETQYFGPGTRLLVL.

CDR3 amino acids: CASSWDSNYGYTF. DNA for the CDR3: TGTGCCAGCTCATGGGACAGCAACTATGGCTACACCTTC. This rearrangement joins TRBV18 to TRBJ1-2; 7 bases are shared with TRBD1. With V trimmed by 5 bases and J by 2 bases, 2 bases remained unmatched. The V gene's germline CDR1 is KGHSH and CDR2 LQKENI. The CDR3 totals 13 residues.

The V and J genes are TRBV7-9 and TRBJ2-1; no reliable D call. The CDR3 is 14 residues long. The V gene's germline CDR1 is SEHNR and CDR2 FQNEAQ (reference sequence). Trimming removed 1 base at V and 4 bases at J, with 8 bases between. DNA of the CDR3: TGTGCCAGCAGCTTAGTAGGGCGGTACAATGAGCAGTTCTTC. Translating gives CASSLVGRYNEQFF.

The chain has TRBV19 and TRBJ2-7; TRBD2 might be the D (5 bases). V was clipped by 3 bases and J by 0 bases, with 15 bases between them. This CDR3 has 16 residues. CDR1 is LNHDA, CDR2 SQIVND, per germline (reference sequence). The CDR3 coding sequence is TGTGCCAGTAGTATCAGTGGAGGATCAAACTCCTACGAGCAGTACTTC. It codes for CASSISGGSNSYEQYF. The entire variable domain, with the rest obtained from reference TRBV19 and TRBJ2-7, is as follows: DGGITQSPKYLFRKEGQNVTLSCEQNLNHDAMYWYRQDPGQGLRLIYYSQIVNDFQKGDIAEGYSVSREKKESFPLTVTSAQKNPTAFYLCASSISGGSNSYEQYFGPGTRLTVT.

The rearrangement joins TRBV15 to TRBJ1-2; D uncertain. This CDR3 region has 15 residues. V lost 1 base to trimming and J lost 2 bases, with 11 bases between them. Germline values: CDR1 LNHNV, CDR2 YYDKDF (reference sequence). The CDR3 loop reads CATSRGQADNYGYTF. The CDR3 DNA sequence: TGTGCCACCAGCAGAGGGCAGGCAGACAACTATGGCTACACCTTC.

The chain joins TRBV6-1 to TRBJ1-1, with 7 bases identical to TRBD1. The germline gives CDR1 MNHNS, CDR2 SASEGT. With V trimmed by 6 bases and J by 4 bases, 5 bases remained unmatched. This CDR3 is 13 amino acids long. The CDR3 coding sequence is TGTGCCAGCAGCTTAGAGGGGGCCACTGAAGCTTTCTTT. Amino acids: CASSLEGATEAFF.

By share, this clone ranks as medium-sized (0.01 to 0.1%). The chain uses TRBV7-6 and TRBJ1-5; 7 bases line up with TRBD1. J gave up 3 bases and V 2 bases, and 4 bases lay outside the gene matches. This CDR3 comprises 15 residues. Germline lookup yields CDR1 SGHVS and CDR2 FNYEAQ. The CDR3 sequence: CASSLTGATNQPQHF. CDR3 coding DNA: TGTGCCAGCAGCTTAACAGGGGCGACCAATCAGCCCCAGCATTTT.

The chain is built from TRBV7-9 and TRBJ2-1; no firm D call. The CDR3 has 16 residues. Germline loops: CDR1 SEHNR, CDR2 FQNEAQ (reference sequence). V was clipped by 1 base and J by 0 bases, with 10 bases between them. CDR3: CASSLVQRSSYNEQFF. In DNA form, the CDR3 reads TGTGCCAGCAGCTTAGTTCAGAGAAGCTCCTACAATGAGCAGTTCTTC.

This chain connects TRBV18 to TRBJ2-6; no firm D call. This CDR3 is built from 15 residues. V was cut by 6 bases and J by 0 bases, with 9 bases left in between. Per germline, CDR1 KGHSH and CDR2 LQKENI. CDR3 sequence (DNA): TGTGCCAGCTCGCTAAGGAGCTCTGGGGCCAACGTCCTGACTTTC. Its translation: CASSLRSSGANVLTF.

V and J are TRBV7-2 and TRBJ2-5; tentatively, D is TRBD2 (6 bases). The ends were cut back, 5 bases at V and 3 bases at J, with 10 bases in the middle. Germline V gene sequence: CDR1 SGHTA, CDR2 FQGNSA. CDR3 length: 13 amino acids. CDR3 sequence: CASSGRLEETQYF. CDR3 sequence (DNA): TGTGCCAGCAGCGGTCGACTAGAAGAGACCCAGTACTTC.

As concerns this clone: Other DNA sequences within the sample encode an identical CDR3. The chain uses TRBV19 and TRBJ1-2; D is unclear. The CDR3 has 14 residues. The V gene lost 1 base and the J gene lost 2 bases, with 8 bases spanning the gap. Looked up from germline, CDR1 is LNHDA and CDR2 is SQIVND (reference sequence). This CDR3 is CASSIGTGNYGYTF. The CDR3 bases are TGTGCCAGTAGTATAGGGACCGGGAACTATGGCTACACCTTC. The full variable domain, its missing parts supplied by reference TRBV19 and TRBJ1-2, is DGGITQSPKYLFRKEGQNVTLSCEQNLNHDAMYWYRQDPGQGLRLIYYSQIVNDFQKGDIAEGYSVSREKKESFPLTVTSAQKNPTAFYLCASSIGTGNYGYTFGSGTRLTVV.

This clone showed up just once. The chain uses TRBV3-1 (or the pseudogene TRBV3-2) and TRBJ1-2; maybe TRBD1 (5 bases). Per germline, CDR1 LGHDT and CDR2 YNNKEL (reference sequence). Trimming removed 3 bases at V and 8 bases at J, with 16 bases between. The CDR3 is 14 amino acids. The DNA of the CDR3 is TGTGCCAGCAGCCAGGACAAGCCACGTCGGGGCTACACCTTC. Encoded protein: CASSQDKPRRGYTF.

The chain joins TRBV6-5 to TRBJ2-1; 10 bases match TRBD1. V lost 6 bases to trimming and J lost 6 bases; unmatched junction nucleotides: 8. Per germline, CDR1 MNHEY and CDR2 SVGAGI. The CDR3 has 15 amino acids. CDR3 in amino acids: CASRVRDRGSNEQFF. As DNA, the CDR3 is TGTGCCAGCAGGGTCCGGGACAGGGGAAGCAATGAGCAGTTCTTC.

The chain is built from TRBV4-1 and TRBJ2-3; D is undetermined. Trimming removed 0 bases from V and 9 bases from J, with 10 bases in between. CDR3 length: 13 residues. The V gene's germline CDR1 is MGHRA and CDR2 YSYEKL. CDR3 protein: CASSQELLSTQYF. CDR3 in DNA: TGCGCCAGCAGCCAAGAGCTTCTGAGCACGCAGTATTTT.

The chain joins TRBV28 to TRBJ2-1; possibly TRBD1 for D (5 bases). Trimming shortened V by 6 bases and J by 2 bases, and 17 bases separated the two germline ends. This CDR3 has 16 residues. CDR1 MDHEN and CDR2 SYDVKM come from the germline V gene. CDR3 sequence (DNA): TGTGCCAGCAGACTTATAACAGGTATCGCCTACAATGAGCAGTTCTTC. This gives the protein CASRLITGIAYNEQFF.